A selection of T cell receptor beta chains follows, all from one sample in a study of cytomegalovirus exposure and HLA in healthy donors. The protocol was immunoSEQ multiplex PCR, while the TCRdb copy is restricted to in-frame clones and leaves out a portion. The sample includes some 64,000 clones, approximately 96% of them seen just once. Sequencing was performed on PBMCs. Receptors originate from a woman under 30 in good health and CMV-seropositive. CDR3s include the opening cysteine and the closing phenylalanine or tryptophan. Fields, in order: J gene, CDR3 length, D gene, V gene, CDR3 protein, CDR3 DNA. The D gene is left open where the match is weak.

TRBJ2-1 | 15 | TRBD2 | TRBV5-1 | CASAGAPESYNEQFF | TGCGCCAGCGCGGGAGCACCCGAGTCCTACAATGAGCAGTTCTTC
TRBJ2-2 | 17 | TRBD2 | TRBV2 | CASSKGDYQRGTGELFF | TGTGCCAGCAGTAAAGGGGACTACCAGCGGGGTACCGGGGAGCTGTTTTTT
TRBJ1-1 | 15 | . | TRBV19 | CASSPTQLAMAEAFF | TGTGCCAGTAGCCCTACACAGCTGGCTATGGCTGAAGCTTTCTTT
TRBJ2-5 | 13 | TRBD1 | TRBV13 | CASSRGQQETQYF | TGTGCCAGCAGCCGGGGACAGCAAGAGACCCAGTACTTC
TRBJ2-4 | 18 | TRBD2 | TRBV4-1 | CASSQEPSGRAGKNIQYF | TGCGCCAGCAGCCAAGAGCCTAGCGGGAGGGCCGGGAAAAACATTCAGTACTTC
TRBJ2-2 | 16 | TRBD1 | TRBV30 | CAWSLPDRPNTGELFF | TGTGCCTGGAGTCTTCCGGACAGGCCTAACACCGGGGAGCTGTTTTTT
TRBJ1-3 | 17 | . | TRBV5-8 | CASSLTGQTYSGNTIYF | TGTGCCAGCAGCTTAACAGGGCAAACTTACTCTGGAAACACCATATATTTT
TRBJ2-3 | 17 | TRBD2 | TRBV9 | CASSVVSSGISTDTQYF | TGTGCCAGCAGCGTAGTGTCTAGCGGGATCAGCACAGATACGCAGTATTTT
TRBJ1-4 | 14 | TRBD1 | TRBV10-3 | CATTKDRANEKLFF | TGTGCCACCACGAAGGACAGGGCAAATGAAAAACTGTTTTTT
TRBJ2-4 | 14 | TRBD2 | TRBV6-1 | CASSKAGGSNIQYF | TGTGCCAGCAGTAAAGCGGGAGGGTCGAACATTCAGTACTTC